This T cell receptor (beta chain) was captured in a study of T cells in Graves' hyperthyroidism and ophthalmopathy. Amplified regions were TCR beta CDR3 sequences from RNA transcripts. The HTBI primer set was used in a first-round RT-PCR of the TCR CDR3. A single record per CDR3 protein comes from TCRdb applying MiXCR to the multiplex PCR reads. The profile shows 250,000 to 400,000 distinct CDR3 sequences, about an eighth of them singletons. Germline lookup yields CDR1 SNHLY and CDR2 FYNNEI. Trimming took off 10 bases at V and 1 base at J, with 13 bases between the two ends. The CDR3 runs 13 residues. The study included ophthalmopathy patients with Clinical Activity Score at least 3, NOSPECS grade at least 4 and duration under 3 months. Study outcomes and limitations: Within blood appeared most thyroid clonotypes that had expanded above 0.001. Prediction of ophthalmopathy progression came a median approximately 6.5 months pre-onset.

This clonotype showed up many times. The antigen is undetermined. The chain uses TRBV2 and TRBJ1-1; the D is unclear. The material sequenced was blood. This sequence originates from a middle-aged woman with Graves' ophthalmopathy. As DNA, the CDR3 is TGTGCCACAAAAGGGTCGGCGAACACTGAAGCTTTCTTT. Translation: CATKGSANTEAFF. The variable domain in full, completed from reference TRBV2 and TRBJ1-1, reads EPEVTQTPSHQVTQMGQEVILRCVPISNHLYFYWYRQILGQKVEFLVSFYNNEISEKSEIFDDQFSVERPDGSNFTLKIRSTKLEDSAMYFCATKGSANTEAFFGQGTRLTVV.